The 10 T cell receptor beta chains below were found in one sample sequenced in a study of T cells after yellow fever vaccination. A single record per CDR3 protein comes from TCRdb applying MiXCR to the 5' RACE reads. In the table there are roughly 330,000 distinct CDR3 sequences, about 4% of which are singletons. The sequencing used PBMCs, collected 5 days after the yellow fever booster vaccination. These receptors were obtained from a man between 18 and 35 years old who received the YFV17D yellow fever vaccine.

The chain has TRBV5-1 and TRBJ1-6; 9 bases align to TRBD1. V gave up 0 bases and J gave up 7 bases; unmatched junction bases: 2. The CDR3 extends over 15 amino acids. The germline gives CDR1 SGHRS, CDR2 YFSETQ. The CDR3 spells CASSLGGQGNSPLHF. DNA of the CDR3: TGCGCCAGCAGCTTGGGGGGACAGGGCAATTCACCCCTCCACTTT.

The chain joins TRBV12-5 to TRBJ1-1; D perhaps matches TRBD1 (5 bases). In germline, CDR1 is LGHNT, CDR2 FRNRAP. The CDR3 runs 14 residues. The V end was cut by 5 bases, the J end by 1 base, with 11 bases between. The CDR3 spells CASGLRGGNTEAFF. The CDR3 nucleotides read TGTGCTAGTGGTCTAAGGGGTGGGAACACTGAAGCTTTCTTT.

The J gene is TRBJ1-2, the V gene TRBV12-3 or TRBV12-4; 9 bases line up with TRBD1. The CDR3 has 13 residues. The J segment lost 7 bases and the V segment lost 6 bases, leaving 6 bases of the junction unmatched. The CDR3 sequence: CASSRDRESGYTF. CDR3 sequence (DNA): TGTGCCAGCAGCCGGGACAGGGAAAGTGGCTACACCTTC.

The CDR3 DNA reads TGCGCCAGCAGCCAAGATCAGGGATTCACTGAAGCTTTCTTT. Its translation: CASSQDQGFTEAFF. The chain employs TRBV4-1 and TRBJ1-1; tentative D call: TRBD1 (5 bases). Per germline, CDR1 MGHRA and CDR2 YSYEKL. The CDR3 runs 14 residues. V was trimmed by 0 bases and J by 4 bases, leaving 9 bases between them.

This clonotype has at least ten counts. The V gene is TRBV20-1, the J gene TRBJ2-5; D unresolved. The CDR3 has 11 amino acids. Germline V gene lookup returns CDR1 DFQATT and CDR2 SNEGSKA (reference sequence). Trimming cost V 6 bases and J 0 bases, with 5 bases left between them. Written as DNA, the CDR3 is TGCAGTGCCACCGACCAAGAGACCCAGTACTTC. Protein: CSATDQETQYF.

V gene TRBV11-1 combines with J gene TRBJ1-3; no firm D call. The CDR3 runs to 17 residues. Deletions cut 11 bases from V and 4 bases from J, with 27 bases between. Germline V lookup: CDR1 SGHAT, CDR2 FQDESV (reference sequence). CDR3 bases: TGTGCCTGGAGCTTAAGGAGCACCCTTGGGCGCGGAAACACCATATATTTT. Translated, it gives CAWSLRSTLGRGNTIYF.

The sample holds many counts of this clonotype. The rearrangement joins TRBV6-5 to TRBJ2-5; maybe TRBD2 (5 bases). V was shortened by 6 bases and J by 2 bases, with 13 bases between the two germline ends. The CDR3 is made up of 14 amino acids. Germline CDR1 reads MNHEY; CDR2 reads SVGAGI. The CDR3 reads CASSFIGLQETQYF. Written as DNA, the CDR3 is TGTGCCAGCAGCTTTATCGGACTGCAAGAGACCCAGTACTTC.

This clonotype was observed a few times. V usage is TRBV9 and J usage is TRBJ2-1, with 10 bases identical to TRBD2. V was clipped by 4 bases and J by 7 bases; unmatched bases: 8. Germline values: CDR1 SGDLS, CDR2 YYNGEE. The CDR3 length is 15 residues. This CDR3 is CASSLGAGGANEQFF. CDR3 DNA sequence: TGTGCCAGCAGCCTCGGAGCGGGGGGGGCTAATGAGCAGTTCTTC.

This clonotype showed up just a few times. The CDR3 region has the DNA TGTGCCAGCAGCTTAGATGGGGGATTCTATGGCTACACCTTC. It yields the protein CASSLDGGFYGYTF. This chain connects TRBV7-2 to TRBJ1-2; tentatively, D is TRBD1 (5 bases). V shed 1 base and J shed 4 bases, with 10 bases lying between them. Germline V lookup: CDR1 SGHTA, CDR2 FQGNSA. This CDR3 is 14 amino acids long.

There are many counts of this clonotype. The CDR3 bases are TGTGCCAGCAACGCCGGGGGGTGGGCACCGCCATTCTACGAGCAGTACGTC. Its protein is CASNAGGWAPPFYEQYV. The chain has TRBV28 and TRBJ2-7; 7 bases match TRBD2. The CDR3 extends over 17 amino acids. Trimming removed 7 bases from V and 3 bases from J; junction bases left unmatched: 18. Germline V gene sequence: CDR1 MDHEN, CDR2 SYDVKM.